What follows are 16 T cell receptor beta chains derived from one specimen sequenced in a study of CD8 T cells in Susac syndrome. The markers CD27 and CD45RA, used in staining, defined memory subsets for TEMRA sorting. Random hexamers were used to reverse transcribe the RNA input (roughly 0.5 to 1 ug). TCRdb itself ran the immunoSEQ multiplex PCR reads through MiXCR, one entry per CDR3 protein. The data hold about 2,300 distinct CDR3 sequences, with 70% to 75% observed a single time. The material sequenced was CD8+ TEMRA cells from PBMCs. As for subset: FACS-sorted terminally differentiated effector memory CD8+ T cells re-expressing CD45RA (CD8+ TEMRA). Receptors originate from a human donor with Susac syndrome.

The chain uses TRBV25-1 and TRBJ1-6; 9 positions match TRBD1. From germline, CDR1 is MGHDK and CDR2 SYGVNS. The V gene end was trimmed by 7 bases and the J gene end by 8 bases; junction bases not matched to a gene: 6. The CDR3 has 14 residues. The CDR3 coding sequence is TGTGCCAGCAACTGGGACAGGGTGGATTCACCCCTCCACTTT. Its protein is CASNWDRVDSPLHF.

The V call is TRBV11-1, the J call TRBJ2-7; 8 positions agree with TRBD2. V lost 4 bases to trimming and J lost 2 bases; unmatched junction nucleotides: 7. The CDR3 spans 15 residues. The germline V gene has CDR1 SGHAT and CDR2 FQDESV (reference sequence). CDR3 bases: TGTGCCAGCAGCTCTCCGGGGGGGCGCACCTACGAGCAGTACTTC. Amino acid sequence: CASSSPGGRTYEQYF.

The chain uses TRBV28 and TRBJ2-5; the match to TRBD2 covers 11 bases. Germline CDR1 MDHEN, CDR2 SYDVKM. V trimming: 8 bases; J trimming: 1 base; junction bases outside the gene matches: 18. The CDR3 is 19 residues long. The CDR3 DNA reads TGTGCCAGCGTTTTCGGCATAGCGACTAGCGGGGTCCCCCAAGAGACCCAGTACTTC. Translating it yields CASVFGIATSGVPQETQYF.

The chain uses TRBV15 and TRBJ1-5; a possible D gene is TRBD1 (5 bases). There are 14 residues in the CDR3. Germline V gene data show CDR1 as LNHNV and CDR2 as YYDKDF (reference sequence). The V and J ends lost 3 bases and 9 bases respectively, with 15 bases between them. CDR3 coding DNA: TGTGCCACCAGCAGTTCACAGGAAGCGCGGCCCCAGCATTTT. Protein sequence: CATSSSQEARPQHF. Full variable domain (outside the CDR3, taken from reference TRBV15 and TRBJ1-5): DAMVIQNPRYQVTQFGKPVTLSCSQTLNHNVMYWYQQKSSQAPKLLFHYYDKDFNNEADTPDNFQSRRPNTSFCFLDIRSPGLGDTAMYLCATSSSQEARPQHFGDGTRLSIL.

With respect to this clonotype: Germline and junction disagree at one end, which may indicate a read error. The chain is built from TRBV28 and TRBJ1-2, with D uncertain. CDR1 MDHEN and CDR2 SYDVKM come from the germline V gene. This CDR3 is 13 amino acids long. CDR3 region: CASSFPIYYGYTF. The CDR3 DNA sequence: TGCGCCAGCAGTTTCCCCATTTACTATGGCTACACCTTC.

The chain couples TRBV6-4 to TRBJ1-5, with a weak D call TRBD1 (5 bases). V lost 2 bases, J lost 6 bases, and 17 bases lay in between. The CDR3 is 16 residues long. Per germline, CDR1 MRHNA and CDR2 SNTAGT. The CDR3 is CASSDLLMGEGQPQHF. The CDR3 DNA follows: TGTGCCAGCAGTGACCTATTGATGGGGGAAGGTCAGCCCCAGCATTTT.

This sequence joins TRBV4-1 and TRBJ1-5; D is uncertain. The V and J ends lost 0 bases and 5 bases respectively, with 5 bases between them. CDR1 is MGHRA and CDR2 is YSYEKL in the germline V gene. This CDR3 spans 13 amino acids. CDR3 residues: CASSQEGYQPQHF. The CDR3 region has the DNA TGCGCCAGCAGCCAAGAAGGGTATCAGCCCCAGCATTTT.

The chain is built from TRBV20-1 and TRBJ1-2; D is ambiguous. The germline gives CDR1 DFQATT, CDR2 SNEGSKA (reference sequence). The CDR3 contains 11 residues. Trimming stripped 6 bases from V and 5 bases from J, with 10 bases between. As DNA, the CDR3 is TGCAGTGCGTTCAACCCTTATGGCTACACCTTC. This translates into CSAFNPYGYTF.

A note on this clonotype: Since a much larger clone is just one base distant, this may be a read error. The genes are TRBV18 and TRBJ2-1; D might be TRBD1 (5 bases). With 0 bases removed from V and 0 bases from J, the gap between germline ends came to 9 bases. CDR3 size: 16 residues. Germline V gene lookup returns CDR1 KGHSH and CDR2 LQKENI. CDR3 in amino acids: CASSPPTQGSYNEQFF. CDR3 in DNA: TGTGCCAGCTCACCACCGACGCAGGGCTCCTACAATGAGCAGTTCTTC.

The DNA of the CDR3 is TGTGCCAGCAGCCCACCGGGACGGATACCTTACGAGCAGTACTTC. Translating it yields CASSPPGRIPYEQYF. This chain joins TRBV7-6 and TRBJ2-7; D tentatively reads TRBD1 or TRBD2 (5 bases each). The germline CDR1 and CDR2 sequences are SGHVS and FNYEAQ. The CDR3 runs 15 residues. V was shortened by 5 bases and J by 4 bases, with 18 bases between the two germline ends. Drawing the rest from reference TRBV7-6 and TRBJ2-7, the complete variable domain is GAGVSQSPRYKVTKRGQDVALRCDPISGHVSLYWYRQALGQGPEFLTYFNYEAQQDKSGLPNDRFSAERPEGSISTLTIQRTEQRDSAMYRCASSPPGRIPYEQYFGPGTRLTVT.

This clonotype has a handful of counts. The chain has TRBV20-1 and TRBJ2-7; 10 bases are shared with TRBD2. V was pared by 5 bases and J by 2 bases, with 6 bases of the junction left unmatched. The CDR3 runs to 14 residues. Germline V gene lookup returns CDR1 DFQATT and CDR2 SNEGSKA (reference sequence). The CDR3 nucleotides are TGCAGTGCTCTCACTAGCGGGGCTACCTACGAGCAGTACTTC. It is translated as CSALTSGATYEQYF.

The chain combines TRBV4-1 with TRBJ2-1, with unresolved D. V lost 1 base and J lost 13, with 23 bases in between. In germline, CDR1 is MGHRA, CDR2 YSYEKL. The CDR3 covers 16 residues. CDR3 sequence: CASSQVLSELSRVQFF. CDR3 bases: TGCGCCAGCAGCCAAGTCCTAAGTGAGCTGAGTAGAGTTCAGTTCTTC.

This chain connects TRBV3-1 to TRBJ2-2, with 8 bases identical to TRBD2. The CDR3 has 16 residues. The germline V gene encodes CDR1 LGHDT and CDR2 YNNKEL (reference sequence). V lost 5 bases to trimming and J lost 7 bases; unmatched junction nucleotides: 12. CDR3 amino acids: CASSVGDSGDDGELFF. The DNA of the CDR3 is TGTGCCAGCAGCGTTGGGGATAGCGGGGATGACGGGGAGCTGTTTTTT.

Note on this clonotype: This may be a read error: a much more frequent sequence differs by one nucleotide. The gene calls are TRBV18 and TRBJ2-1; D is possibly TRBD1 (5 bases). Germline loops: CDR1 KGHSH, CDR2 LQKENI. The CDR3 totals 16 residues. The chain's CDR3 is CASSPPKQGSFNEQFF. The CDR3 DNA reads as TGTGCCAGCTCACCACCGAAGCAGGGCTCCTTCAATGAGCAGTTCTTC. Combining the CDR3 with reference TRBV18 and TRBJ2-1 gives the whole variable domain NAGVMQNPRHLVRRRGQEARLRCSPMKGHSHVYWYRQLPEEGLKFMVYLQKENIIDESGMPKERFSAEFPKEGPSILRIQQVVRGDSAAYFCASSPPKQGSFNEQFFGPGTRLTVL.

This chain uses TRBV2 with TRBJ2-1, with D possibly being TRBD1 (6 bases). Germline CDR1 and CDR2: SNHLY and FYNNEI. CDR3 length: 14 amino acids. Trimming removed 5 bases at V and 5 bases at J, with 13 bases between. DNA for the CDR3: TGTGCCAGCAGTCGGTGGGGGCCGAACAATGAGCAGTTCTTC. Protein: CASSRWGPNNEQFF.

The CDR3 region has the DNA TGCGCCAGCAGCGTTACAGTGCGGGGGGAATTCACAGATACGCAGTATTTT. It codes for CASSVTVRGEFTDTQYF. This rearrangement joins TRBV4-1 to TRBJ2-3; 8 bases align to TRBD2. Losses at the gene ends were 5 bases for V and 2 bases for J; bases not matched to a gene: 12. The CDR3 loop spans 17 amino acids. Germline V CDR1 and CDR2: MGHRA, YSYEKL.